This T cell receptor (beta chain) was recorded in a study of T cells in Graves' hyperthyroidism and ophthalmopathy. Study conclusions and caveats: Most clonotypes expanded in thyroid above 0.001 were likewise present in blood. By a 13 V-J model, ophthalmopathy was set apart from stable hyperthyroidism.

Amplification of TCR beta CDR3 regions was performed using RNA transcripts as template. First-round RT-PCR of the TCR CDR3 relied on the HTBI primer set. TCRdb fed the multiplex PCR reads into MiXCR, producing one record per CDR3 protein. In the table there are about 160,000 distinct CDR3 sequences, about a tenth of which are singletons. Hyperthyroidism, newly diagnosed and lasting under 2 months, affected patients aged 18 to 65. Each 10 ml fresh peripheral blood draw supplied the PBMCs. This clonotype was counted ten times or more. The target antigen is unknown. The CDR3 is made up of 16 amino acids. Germline CDR1 and CDR2: MNHNS and SASEGT. Trimming shortened V by 3 bases and J by 0 bases, and 12 bases separated the two germline ends.

Sequenced material: blood. The gene calls are TRBV6-1 and TRBJ2-1, with D possibly being TRBD2 (7 bases). This TCR was sampled from a woman under 30 with Graves' hyperthyroidism that later progressed to Graves' ophthalmopathy. CDR3 sequence: CASSDRGGGSYNEQFF. As DNA, the CDR3 is TGTGCCAGCAGTGACAGGGGAGGGGGCTCCTACAATGAGCAGTTCTTC.